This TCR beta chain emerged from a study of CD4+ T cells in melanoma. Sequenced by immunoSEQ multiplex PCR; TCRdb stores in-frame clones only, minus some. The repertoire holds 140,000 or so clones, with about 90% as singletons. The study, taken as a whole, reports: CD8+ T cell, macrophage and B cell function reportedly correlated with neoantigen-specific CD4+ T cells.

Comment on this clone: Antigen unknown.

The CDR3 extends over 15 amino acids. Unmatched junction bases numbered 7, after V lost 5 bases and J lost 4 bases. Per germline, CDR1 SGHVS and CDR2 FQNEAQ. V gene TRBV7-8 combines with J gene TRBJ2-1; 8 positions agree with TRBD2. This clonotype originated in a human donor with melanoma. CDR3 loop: CASSISGTRYNEQFF. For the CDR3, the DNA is TGTGCCAGCAGCATATCCGGGACTAGATACAATGAGCAGTTCTTC.